These 24 T cell receptor beta chains were sequenced from one sample in a study of cytomegalovirus exposure and HLA in healthy donors. The PCR made use of 60 Vbeta and 13 Jbeta primers. Sequencing was performed with immunoSEQ multiplex PCR; in TCRdb, only in-frame clones are kept and a portion is missing. This sample carries about 41,000 clones, 81% of them seen once, and the ten largest clones take 2.5% to 3%. Sequenced sample: PBMCs. These receptors came from a middle-aged man in good health and CMV-seronegative.

V usage is TRBV2 and J usage is TRBJ1-2; 7 bases fit TRBD1. This CDR3 is 13 amino acids long. V shed 1 base and J 8 bases; nucleotides not matched to a gene: 4. Germline assignment: CDR1 SNHLY and CDR2 FYNNEI. CDR3 amino acids: CASSEEVGGGYTF. The CDR3 nucleotides read TGTGCCAGCAGTGAAGAGGTAGGGGGCGGCTACACCTTC.

This clone was observed a few times. This CDR3 is also generated by other DNA sequences in the sample. J is TRBJ2-7 and V is TRBV4-3, with a tentative D call TRBD2 (5 bases). Looked up from germline, CDR1 is LGHNA and CDR2 is YSLEER. Trimming removed 0 bases at V and 2 bases at J, with 11 bases between. This CDR3 has 15 residues. The CDR3 spells CASSQDWTAAYEQYF. The CDR3, as DNA: TGCGCCAGCAGCCAAGATTGGACTGCAGCCTACGAGCAGTACTTC.

The rearrangement uses TRBV5-4 and TRBJ1-1; D unclear. Germline V gives CDR1 SGHNT, CDR2 YYREEE (reference sequence). The CDR3 length is 14 residues. The V end was cut by 3 bases, the J end by 4 bases, with 13 bases between. The CDR3 nucleotides are TGTGCCAGCAGCTGGAGCGGAGACGGCACTGAAGCTTTCTTT. It encodes CASSWSGDGTEAFF.

The chain joins TRBV2 to TRBJ1-1; 9 bases match TRBD1. Germline V gene data show CDR1 as SNHLY and CDR2 as FYNNEI. Trimming removed 1 base from V and 1 base from J; junction bases left unmatched: 10. This CDR3 spans 18 amino acids. The CDR3 protein is CASSEEGRTGAGNTEAFF. The CDR3 region has the DNA TGTGCCAGCAGTGAAGAAGGGAGGACAGGGGCAGGGAACACTGAAGCTTTCTTT.

The V and J genes are TRBV7-9 and TRBJ2-2; a possible D gene is TRBD2 (6 bases). Trimming pared 8 bases from V and 4 bases from J, leaving 11 bases between. Germline V CDR1 and CDR2: SEHNR, FQNEAQ (reference sequence). There are 13 residues in the CDR3. For the CDR3, the DNA is TGTGCCAGCCGCGGGGTGGGCACCGGGGAGCTGTTTTTT. This codes for CASRGVGTGELFF.

The chain combines TRBV29-1 with TRBJ1-1, with TRBD1 as a possible D gene (6 bases). CDR3 length: 13 amino acids. V shed 4 bases and J shed 4 bases, with 13 bases lying between them. The germline V gene has CDR1 SQVTM and CDR2 ANQGSEA. The CDR3 nucleotides read TGCAGCGTTGCCGGGGGGCGAGGCACTGAAGCTTTCTTT. It codes for CSVAGGRGTEAFF.

This chain connects TRBV19 to TRBJ1-1, with a tentative D call TRBD1 (6 bases). This CDR3 has 14 amino acids. Germline-derived CDR1 and CDR2 are LNHDA and SQIVND (reference sequence). The V gene lost 8 bases and the J gene lost 1 base, with 14 bases spanning the gap. The CDR3 reads CASGDRSRNTEAFF. The CDR3 DNA is TGTGCCAGTGGCGACAGGTCGAGGAACACTGAAGCTTTCTTT.

The chain uses TRBV11-2 and TRBJ1-2; the D gene is possibly TRBD1 (5 bases). V was cut by 4 bases and J by 7 bases, with 13 bases left in between. CDR1 is SGHAT and CDR2 is FQNNGV in the germline V gene. The CDR3 length is 13 residues. CDR3 in DNA: TGTGCCAGCAGCTCCGGGACTCGGAGTGGCTACACCTTC. Translated, it gives CASSSGTRSGYTF.

The chain uses TRBV14 and TRBJ2-1, with D tentatively TRBD2 (6 bases). This CDR3 comprises 14 residues. V was cut by 0 bases and J by 9 bases, with 12 bases left in between. The germline V gene encodes CDR1 SGHDN and CDR2 FVKESK. CDR3 sequence reads: CASSQDLGGTEQFF. DNA for the CDR3: TGTGCCAGCAGCCAAGATCTTGGGGGGACTGAGCAGTTCTTC. The full variable domain, rest sourced from reference TRBV14 and TRBJ2-1, is EAGVTQFPSHSVIEKGQTVTLRCDPISGHDNLYWYRRVMGKEIKFLLHFVKESKQDESGMPNNRFLAERTGGTYSTLKVQPAELEDSGVYFCASSQDLGGTEQFFGPGTRLTVL.

The chain is built from TRBV5-5 and TRBJ2-7; 7 bases match TRBD1. The CDR3 contains 19 residues. Losses at the gene ends were 2 bases for V and 4 bases for J; bases not matched to a gene: 21. Germline loops: CDR1 SGHKS, CDR2 YYEKEE (reference sequence). The CDR3 DNA follows: TGTGCCAGCAGCTTTACAGGGGACCTCGGGTTAGACTCTCCGTACGAGCAGTACTTC. Protein sequence: CASSFTGDLGLDSPYEQYF.

Concerning this clone: A read error may account for a junction end that differs from germline. The chain has TRBV7-9 and TRBJ2-5, with 8 bases that match TRBD2. Germline assignment: CDR1 SEHNR and CDR2 FQNEAQ (reference sequence). This CDR3 contains 15 residues. CDR3 nucleotides: TGTTCCAGCAGCTTAGTATTAGCGGGACTTGAGACCCAGTACTTC. It is translated as CSSSLVLAGLETQYF.

The chain employs TRBV7-3 and TRBJ2-3; D unclear. The CDR3 has 14 amino acids. Germline assignment: CDR1 SGHTA and CDR2 FQGTGA. With 1 base removed from V and 1 base from J, the gap between germline ends came to 6 bases. DNA for the CDR3: TGTGCCAGCAGCTTAAACAGAGGCACAGATACGCAGTATTTT. Its translation is CASSLNRGTDTQYF. Looking up the rest from reference TRBV7-3 and TRBJ2-3 gives the full variable domain: GAGVSQTPSNKVTEKGKYVELRCDPISGHTALYWYRQSLGQGPEFLIYFQGTGAADDSGLPNDRFFAVRPEGSVSTLKIQRTERGDSAVYLCASSLNRGTDTQYFGPGTRLTVL.

V usage is TRBV19 and J usage is TRBJ2-6; D is perhaps TRBD2 (5 bases). With 3 bases removed from V and 2 bases from J, the gap between germline ends came to 14 bases. This CDR3 is 17 amino acids long. From germline, CDR1 is LNHDA and CDR2 SQIVND (reference sequence). The CDR3 region has the DNA TGTGCCAGTAGTATGAGAGACCGGACTGCTGGGGCCAACGTCCTGACTTTC. It encodes CASSMRDRTAGANVLTF. The variable domain in full, completed from reference TRBV19 and TRBJ2-6, reads DGGITQSPKYLFRKEGQNVTLSCEQNLNHDAMYWYRQDPGQGLRLIYYSQIVNDFQKGDIAEGYSVSREKKESFPLTVTSAQKNPTAFYLCASSMRDRTAGANVLTFGAGSRLTVL.

The chain employs TRBV11-2 and TRBJ1-6, with 7 nucleotides matching TRBD1. The germline CDR1 and CDR2 sequences are SGHAT and FQNNGV. V shed 5 bases and J 10 bases; nucleotides not matched to a gene: 11. The CDR3 has 15 amino acids. The CDR3 protein is CASSPRQGPESPLHF. CDR3 nucleotide sequence: TGTGCCAGCAGCCCCCGACAGGGTCCCGAATCACCCCTCCACTTT.

The chain uses TRBV5-6 and TRBJ2-2; D is undetermined. In germline, CDR1 is SGHDT, CDR2 YYEEEE. V lost 4 bases, J lost 1 base, and 8 bases lay in between. CDR3 size: 14 residues. The CDR3 protein is CASSPGWNTGELFF. The CDR3 DNA reads as TGTGCCAGCAGCCCCGGTTGGAACACCGGGGAGCTGTTTTTT. Full variable domain (remainder filled in from reference TRBV5-6 and TRBJ2-2): DAGVTQSPTHLIKTRGQQVTLRCSPKSGHDTVSWYQQALGQGPQFIFQYYEEEERQRGNFPDRFSGHQFPNYSSELNVNALLLGDSALYLCASSPGWNTGELFFGEGSRLTVL.

This clone was counted only a few times. The chain recombines TRBV7-2 with TRBJ1-1; tentative D call: TRBD1 (6 bases). V was pared by 3 bases and J by 1 base, with 12 bases between. The germline V gene has CDR1 SGHTA and CDR2 FQGNSA. The CDR3 loop spans 15 amino acids. The CDR3 DNA is TGTGCCAGCAGCTTGACAGGTGGCCCGAACACTGAAGCTTTCTTT. Residues: CASSLTGGPNTEAFF.

This clone appeared a single time. CDR3: CASSLNSLNTEAFF. Written as DNA, the CDR3 is TGTGCCAGCAGTCTTAACAGCTTGAACACTGAAGCTTTCTTT. The chain carries TRBV6-5 and TRBJ1-1; D call uncertain. The CDR3 spans 14 residues. V dropped 5 bases and J dropped 0 bases, with 10 bases sitting between them. Per germline, CDR1 MNHEY and CDR2 SVGAGI.

V is TRBV5-4 and J is TRBJ2-5; D gene ambiguous. Deletions cut 3 bases from V and 6 bases from J, with 12 bases between. Germline CDR1 is SGHNT and CDR2 is YYREEE (reference sequence). CDR3 length equals 13 residues. CDR3 bases: TGTGCCAGCAGCTGGAGAGGCGGTAAGACCCAGTACTTC. Its translation: CASSWRGGKTQYF.

The chain couples TRBV9 to TRBJ2-1; D is possibly TRBD1 (6 bases). This CDR3 comprises 12 residues. Trimming took off 3 bases at V and 12 bases at J, with 13 bases between the two ends. Germline values: CDR1 SGDLS, CDR2 YYNGEE. Here the CDR3 reads CASSALQGSQFF. As DNA, the CDR3 is TGTGCCAGCAGCGCACTACAGGGCTCGCAGTTCTTC.

The chain combines TRBV11-1 with TRBJ1-2; D is uncertain. The V gene's germline CDR1 is SGHAT and CDR2 FQDESV (reference sequence). Between the trimmed V and J ends, which lost 0 bases and 4 bases, there was a span of 9 bases. CDR3 length: 14 residues. The CDR3, as DNA: TGTGCCAGCAGCTTAGCGCGAGACATCTATGGCTACACCTTC. Translating it yields CASSLARDIYGYTF.

In its sample, this clone ranks as medium-sized. The chain recombines TRBV6-4 with TRBJ2-3, with 10 bases fitting TRBD2. The CDR3 spans 15 residues. J was trimmed by 1 base and V by 3 bases; bases with no gene match: 1. Germline V lookup: CDR1 MRHNA, CDR2 SNTAGT. The DNA for the CDR3 is TGTGCCAGCAGTGAAGGGACTAGCGGCACAGATACGCAGTATTTT. Encoded protein: CASSEGTSGTDTQYF.

The chain carries TRBV7-2 and TRBJ2-7; 10 bases are a match to TRBD2. The CDR3 extends over 16 amino acids. Per the germline V gene, CDR1 is SGHTA and CDR2 is FQGNSA. V trimming: 3 bases; J trimming: 4 bases; junction bases outside the gene matches: 9. For the CDR3, the DNA is TGTGCCAGCAGCTTCAGGGGAGCGGGGGGGCGGTACGAGCAGTACTTC. This translates into CASSFRGAGGRYEQYF.

This rearrangement joins TRBV16 to TRBJ1-2; D is possibly TRBD1 (6 bases). The CDR3 is 14 amino acids. The germline V and J ends were trimmed by 2 bases and 5 bases, with 12 bases remaining between them. Germline V gene data show CDR1 as KGHSY and CDR2 as FQNENV. CDR3 in amino acids: CASSQNTGIYGYTF. The CDR3 DNA is TGTGCCAGCAGCCAAAATACAGGGATATATGGCTACACCTTC.

Of note for this clone: The CDR3 end shows no conserved phenylalanine or tryptophan, and so a read error is likely. V usage is TRBV9 and J usage is TRBJ1-5, with D uncertain. The CDR3 has 13 amino acids. V was shortened by 0 bases and J by 7 bases, with 8 bases between the two germline ends. Per germline, CDR1 SGDLS and CDR2 YYNGEE. Here the CDR3 DNA reads TGTGCCAGCAGCGTAGGATGGAGGCAGCCCCAGCATTGT. It is translated as CASSVGWRQPQHC.